Below, one TCR beta chain is given with its context. The antigen remains unidentified. Sequenced by immunoSEQ multiplex PCR; TCRdb stores in-frame clones only, minus some. Among some 120,000 clones listed, roughly nine tenths were seen once. This entry comes from a study of T cell responses to AZD1222 COVID-19 vaccine. General study points: Only a handful of AZD1222 recipients were seropositive at baseline. Following two doses of AZD1222, Spike-specific TCR breadth and depth rose.

Germline CDR1 SGHDN, CDR2 FVKESK. V was clipped by 0 bases and J by 15 bases; unmatched bases: 8. This CDR3 is 13 amino acids long. The sample consisted of peripheral blood, taken on day 0 of AZD1222 vaccination. The J gene is TRBJ2-1, the V gene TRBV14, with 7 bases lining up with TRBD1. This TCR derives from an adult in good health. This CDR3 is CASSQDTGVIRFF. CDR3 sequence (DNA): TGTGCCAGCAGCCAAGATACAGGGGTTATCCGGTTCTTC. The full variable domain, with the rest looked up from reference TRBV14 and TRBJ2-1, is EAGVTQFPSHSVIEKGQTVTLRCDPISGHDNLYWYRRVMGKEIKFLLHFVKESKQDESGMPNNRFLAERTGGTYSTLKVQPAELEDSGVYFCASSQDTGVIRFFGPGTRLTVL.